A single sample is the source of the 29 T cell receptor beta chains below, sequenced in a study of OX40 agonist ivuxolimab in advanced cancers. Assay used: immunoSEQ multiplex PCR; TCRdb lists only in-frame clones, some missing. The table lists around 26,000 clones, 85% of them singletons. The specimen was CD4+ or CD8+ T cells sorted from blood, collected in a trial of the OX40 agonist ivuxolimab. The source of these receptors is an adult with an advanced solid tumor such as melanoma, head and neck, liver or kidney cancer.

The rearrangement uses TRBV4-1 and TRBJ2-5; perhaps TRBD1 as D (5 bases). CDR1 is MGHRA and CDR2 is YSYEKL in the germline V gene. CDR3 length: 15 residues. The V end was cut by 3 bases, the J end by 5 bases, with 16 bases between. CDR3 sequence (DNA): TGCGCCAGCAGCCAGGCTCCAGGGCCTCGGGAGACCCAGTACTTC. Its protein is CASSQAPGPRETQYF.

The rearrangement joins TRBV7-6 to TRBJ2-7, with a possible D match to TRBD2 (6 bases). Germline V CDR1 and CDR2: SGHVS, FNYEAQ. This CDR3 has 13 residues. Between the trimmed V and J ends, which lost 5 bases and 3 bases, there was a span of 11 bases. For the CDR3, the DNA is TGTGCCAGCAGCACCGGGAGACTCTACGAGCAGTACTTC. Amino acids: CASSTGRLYEQYF.

The V and J genes are TRBV10-3 and TRBJ1-2, with a tentative D call TRBD1 (6 bases). Per the germline V gene, CDR1 is ENHRY and CDR2 is SYGVKD. The V and J ends lost 4 bases and 5 bases respectively, with 17 bases between them. The CDR3 runs 15 residues. In DNA, the CDR3 is TGTGCCATCAGTGGTCTCGGGGGCAGGGATTATGGCTACACCTTC. The encoded protein is CAISGLGGRDYGYTF.

In this sample, this clone turned up many times. This rearrangement joins TRBV30 to TRBJ2-1; 7 nucleotides match TRBD2. Germline CDR1 is GTSNPN and CDR2 is SVGIG (reference sequence). The CDR3 is 14 amino acids. The CDR3 here is CGTGSPSGGSEQFF. The CDR3 DNA sequence: TGTGGGACCGGGTCTCCTAGCGGTGGATCGGAGCAGTTCTTC.

V gene TRBV19 combines with J gene TRBJ2-1, with 13 bases aligning to TRBD2. Germline CDR1 is LNHDA and CDR2 is SQIVND (reference sequence). V lost 1 base to trimming and J lost 10 bases; unmatched junction nucleotides: 4. CDR3 length: 15 amino acids. CDR3 sequence: CASSIGTSGGLEQFF. The CDR3 DNA follows: TGTGCCAGTAGTATAGGGACTAGCGGGGGTCTGGAGCAGTTCTTC.

This rearrangement joins TRBV16 to TRBJ2-5, with D possibly being TRBD1 (5 bases). Germline CDR1 and CDR2: KGHSY and FQNENV. The ends were cut back, 4 bases at V and 0 bases at J, with 12 bases in the middle. The CDR3 loop spans 15 amino acids. The CDR3 nucleotides are TGTGCCAGCAGCCCATTCCCCAGGGACCAAGAGACCCAGTACTTC. This encodes CASSPFPRDQETQYF.

The chain combines TRBV2 with TRBJ1-3, with D unclear. Germline V gene lookup returns CDR1 SNHLY and CDR2 FYNNEI. Trimming pared 6 bases from V and 0 bases from J, leaving 18 bases between. The CDR3 is 17 amino acids. CDR3 DNA: TGTGCCAGCAGCTTAGGTGCAGATGACCGCTCTGGAAACACCATATATTTT. This codes for CASSLGADDRSGNTIYF.

V gene TRBV30 combines with J gene TRBJ2-4; possibly TRBD2 for D (6 bases). Trimming stripped 5 bases from V and 1 base from J, with 9 bases between. CDR1 and CDR2 (germline): GTSNPN, SVGIG (reference sequence). The CDR3 consists of 13 residues. In nucleotides, the CDR3 is TGTGCCTGGGCTGGGGGGGCCAAAAACATTCAGTACTTC. Translated, it gives CAWAGGAKNIQYF.

The chain combines TRBV7-3 with TRBJ2-3, with 8 positions matching TRBD2. The CDR3 runs to 14 residues. J was trimmed by 6 bases and V by 4 bases; bases with no gene match: 6. CDR1 SGHTA and CDR2 FQGTGA come from the germline V gene. The CDR3: CASSSGLGVDTQYF. CDR3 bases: TGTGCCAGCAGCTCGGGACTAGGCGTGGATACGCAGTATTTT.

The chain recombines TRBV6-1 with TRBJ2-5; D could derive from TRBD1 or TRBD2 (5 bases each). Trimming shortened V by 4 bases and J by 1 base, and 13 bases separated the two germline ends. Per the germline V gene, CDR1 is MNHNS and CDR2 is SASEGT. CDR3 length equals 15 residues. CDR3 sequence reads: CASSGGWGIQETQYF. The CDR3, as DNA: TGTGCCAGCAGTGGAGGGTGGGGGATCCAAGAGACCCAGTACTTC.

A word on this clone: Since the CDR3 does not end with the conserved phenylalanine or tryptophan, this likely comes from a read error. Because the CDR3's place on the DNA is in doubt, the DNA is left out and the CDR3 is given as listed by TCRdb. V gene TRBV5-6 combines with J gene TRBJ1-2; the D call of TRBD1 is as the table states it, not checked on the DNA. The germline CDR1 and CDR2 sequences are SGHDT and YYEEEE. The CDR3 contains 16 residues when both ends are counted. The CDR3 sequence: CASSSSDSPSMATLLI.

The V and J genes are TRBV25-1 and TRBJ2-7; TRBD1 matches at 12 bases. Germline values: CDR1 MGHDK, CDR2 SYGVNS. V trimming: 7 bases; J trimming: 6 bases; junction bases outside the gene matches: 10. CDR3 length: 15 residues. CDR3 in DNA: TGTGCCAGCATTCCCCCGGGACAGGGGGCTGGCGAGCAGTACTTC. Protein product: CASIPPGQGAGEQYF.

V and J are TRBV4-1 and TRBJ2-1, with D possibly matching TRBD1 (5 bases). Germline V gives CDR1 MGHRA, CDR2 YSYEKL. The CDR3 spans 14 residues. The ends were cut back, 1 base at V and 7 bases at J, with 11 bases in the middle. The CDR3 DNA sequence: TGCGCCAGCAGCCAAGTCGTGGGGCAAAATGAGCAGTTCTTC. It specifies CASSQVVGQNEQFF.

The gene calls are TRBV6-7 and TRBJ1-4, with 7 nucleotides matching TRBD1. TRBV6-7 counts as an open reading frame of uncertain function. V lost 4 bases, J lost 2 bases, and 10 bases stayed unmatched. This CDR3 spans 17 amino acids. The CDR3: CASSCTGEATTNEKLFF. The CDR3 coding sequence is TGTGCCAGCAGTTGCACAGGGGAGGCAACTACTAATGAAAAACTGTTTTTT.

The chain is built from TRBV11-2 and TRBJ2-7, with 8 bases fitting TRBD1. Germline loops: CDR1 SGHAT, CDR2 FQNNGV. V dropped 1 base and J dropped 3; count of bases not matched to a gene: 17. The CDR3 spans 19 residues. CDR3 protein: CASSLGGGTGRFVGYEQYF. CDR3 DNA: TGTGCCAGCAGCTTAGGTGGGGGGACAGGACGGTTTGTGGGCTACGAGCAGTACTTC.

The chain employs TRBV5-4 and TRBJ2-3; 10 bases match TRBD2. From germline, CDR1 is SGHNT and CDR2 YYREEE (reference sequence). The CDR3 is 15 amino acids. V gave up 3 bases and J gave up 4 bases; unmatched junction bases: 5. CDR3 bases: TGTGCCAGCAGCTCTAGCGGGAGTATTTCAGATACGCAGTATTTT. It specifies CASSSSGSISDTQYF.

V and J are TRBV7-2 and TRBJ1-2; D remains unclear. Germline V gene data show CDR1 as SGHTA and CDR2 as FQGNSA. The ends were cut back, 2 bases at V and 3 bases at J, with 7 bases in the middle. CDR3 length: 13 amino acids. CDR3 DNA: TGTGCCAGCAGCTTACACAGACACTATGGCTACACCTTC. Translation: CASSLHRHYGYTF.

This clone was seen once. The chain joins TRBV6-5 to TRBJ2-7; D is possibly TRBD2 (5 bases). V dropped 7 bases and J dropped 6 bases, with 16 bases sitting between them. Germline V gene sequence: CDR1 MNHEY, CDR2 SVGAGI. The CDR3 contains 13 residues. The CDR3 here is CASTLLLGSEQYF. In DNA form, the CDR3 reads TGTGCCAGCACACTCTTACTAGGGAGCGAGCAGTACTTC.

The V gene is TRBV11-3, the J gene TRBJ2-7, with 10 nucleotides matching TRBD2. Germline assignment: CDR1 SGHNT and CDR2 YENEEA. V dropped 7 bases and J dropped 4; count of bases not matched to a gene: 13. CDR3 length: 16 residues. The CDR3 DNA follows: TGTGCCAGCACCGATCAGGCTAGCGGGAGCAGGTACGAGCAGTACTTC. Amino acids: CASTDQASGSRYEQYF.

CDR3 loop: CASSSRTDPRGNTIYF. DNA for the CDR3: TGTGCCAGCAGTTCTCGGACAGACCCTCGCGGAAACACCATATATTTT. The chain carries TRBV27 and TRBJ1-3; D possibly corresponds to TRBD1 (6 bases). The CDR3 contains 16 residues. Looked up from germline, CDR1 is MNHEY and CDR2 is SMNVEV (reference sequence). V was shortened by 4 bases and J by 4 bases, with 17 bases between the two germline ends.

This clone was detected only once. This chain joins TRBV29-1 and TRBJ2-7; 8 nucleotides line up with TRBD1. Losses at the gene ends were 7 bases for V and 0 bases for J; bases not matched to a gene: 5. The CDR3 has 13 amino acids. Germline V gene lookup returns CDR1 SQVTM and CDR2 ANQGSEA. CDR3 coding DNA: TGCAGCGGACAGGGGTCCGACTCCTACGAGCAGTACTTC. Amino acids: CSGQGSDSYEQYF.

V usage is TRBV5-4 and J usage is TRBJ2-2; 7 nucleotides match TRBD2. Germline V gene data show CDR1 as SGHNT and CDR2 as YYREEE (reference sequence). After removal of 3 bases from V and 1 base from J, the junction contained 12 bases not matched to a gene. The CDR3 covers 18 residues. CDR3 protein: CASSSDPTSQKNTGELFF. CDR3 nucleotides: TGTGCCAGCAGCTCCGATCCGACTAGCCAAAAGAACACCGGGGAGCTGTTTTTT.

J is TRBJ1-5 and V is TRBV4-3; 7 nucleotides agree with TRBD1. Germline V gives CDR1 LGHNA, CDR2 YSLEER. The CDR3 is made up of 14 amino acids. V was clipped by 1 base and J by 8 bases; unmatched bases: 5. The CDR3 bases are TGCGCCAGCAGCCAAGCGACAGGGTTGGAGCCCCAGCATTTT. This translates into CASSQATGLEPQHF.

The chain links TRBV29-1 to TRBJ1-1; 7 bases line up with TRBD1. CDR1 is SQVTM, CDR2 ANQGSEA, per germline. Trimming at V came to 5 bases and at J to 1 base, leaving 13 bases not matched to a gene. The CDR3 loop spans 16 amino acids. In DNA, the CDR3 is TGCAGCGTTCTAGGCGGGGAGGGGGCAGGGAACACTGAAGCTTTCTTT. Translation gives CSVLGGEGAGNTEAFF.

V gene TRBV6-5 combines with J gene TRBJ2-7; D might be TRBD2 (5 bases). V lost 0 bases and J 6 bases, leaving 12 bases between the germline ends. The CDR3 totals 14 residues. Germline CDR1 MNHEY, CDR2 SVGAGI. The CDR3 sequence: CASSYSEGLREQYF. The CDR3 nucleotides are TGTGCCAGCAGTTACTCTGAGGGCTTGCGCGAGCAGTACTTC.

The V call is TRBV28, the J call TRBJ1-2; 10 nucleotides match TRBD1. The trim removed 3 bases at V and 3 bases at J, leaving 7 bases unmatched. The CDR3 totals 16 residues. Germline CDR1 reads MDHEN; CDR2 reads SYDVKM. CDR3 nucleotide sequence: TGTGCCAGCAGTTTCTACCGGGACAGGGGATACTATGGCTACACCTTC. Its translation: CASSFYRDRGYYGYTF.

This clone came up once. The V gene is TRBV5-5, the J gene TRBJ2-3; no definite D call. Germline lookup yields CDR1 SGHKS and CDR2 YYEKEE (reference sequence). The CDR3 runs to 12 residues. Trimming left V 4 bases short and J 4 bases short, with 7 bases between. In nucleotides, the CDR3 is TGTGCCAGCAGCACCAGGTCAGATACGCAGTATTTT. It yields the protein CASSTRSDTQYF.

A word on this clone: A junction end diverges from the germline sequence, so it may reflect a read error. The same CDR3 arises from other DNA sequences in this sample as well. The gene calls are TRBV27 and TRBJ2-7; the D gene is possibly TRBD2 (6 bases). CDR1 is MNHEY and CDR2 is SMNVEV in the germline V gene (reference sequence). CDR3 length: 13 residues. This CDR3 is CASSLSRGNEQYF. The CDR3 bases are TGCGCCAGCAGTTTATCCCGGGGGAACGAGCAGTACTTC.

The genes are TRBV10-3 and TRBJ1-2; TRBD1 is a possible D gene (5 bases). The CDR3 is 14 residues long. Germline lookup yields CDR1 ENHRY and CDR2 SYGVKD. V lost 6 bases and J lost 0, with 11 bases in between. Here the CDR3 DNA reads TGTGCCATCAGGCTGACAGATCCTAACTATGGCTACACCTTC. This gives the protein CAIRLTDPNYGYTF.